The text below deals with one TCR beta chain. In this sample, this clone turned up once. What antigen it recognizes has not been identified. No clone much larger than this one lies a single base away; base qualities are absent. The CDR3 sequence holds 14 residues, the cysteine and phenylalanine included. The DNA shown is the 42-base CDR3, in frame from base 1. The junction shows trimming of 4 bases on V and 6 bases on J, plus 12 bases between the germline ends. CDR1 SEHNR and CDR2 FQNEAQ are derived from the germline V gene (reference sequence). Using the deep immunoSEQ assay, multiplex PCR amplified TCR CDR3 regions from genomic DNA. Extracted genomic DNA from each cell subset was spread evenly across all wells of several immunoSEQ 96-well plates, with each plate serving as a replicate. For sorted subsets, around 200 ng genomic DNA, equal to about 30,000 T cell genomes, was loaded into each replicate PCR. The purified libraries were quantified using a Qubit 3.0 fluorometer, sized with a Bioanalyzer 2100, and then quantified again using the KAPA Library Quantification kit. A separate single-read 150-cycle Illumina NextSeq 550 flow cell was used to sequence each immunoSEQ 96-well plate. As for how the authors treated the data: Because the immunoSEQ output included only junctional sequences and no quality scores, the filtering could not be the same as the filtering used for full-length reads. To assign V/J genes and CDR3, sequences were annotated against IMGT germline references using PyIR, a Python wrapper for IgBLAST v1.9. Reads were filtered out if the reads had weak V/J assignments (E-value above 1e-6), no CDR3, stop codons, out-of-frame junctions, or ambiguous translated residues. A V3J clonotype was defined by an identical inferred V gene, J gene, and CDR3 amino acid sequence. The percentage overlap between two repertoires was calculated by dividing the number of shared unique clonotypes by the size of the smaller repertoire. Richness of each repertoire was evaluated using RTK rarefaction, the Chao1 estimator, and Recon v2.1 estimates of unobserved clonotypes. Generation probabilities were computed with OLGA for all TCRbeta clonotypes obtained by the gDNA method from a few donors. The clones in this table, taken by TCRdb from immuneACCESS, are in-frame only. Not every clone is retained; where verified, under half of the shortfall comes from an unresolved V gene, and the cause of the rest is unknown. D and trimming were read from the DNA, whereas the V and J calls and clone size are those reported in that table. This sample lists over a million clones; about 80% were detected once. The ten top clones hold about 0.52% of the sample.

The donors were healthy, HIV-negative adults who had no recently reported acute infections or vaccinations. Every donor was a Caucasian adult residing in Nashville, Tennessee, USA. CD4+ T cells were enriched through magnetic negative selection, after which naive cells were positively selected on CD45RA and the remaining negative fraction served as the memory subset. Blood was collected by leukapheresis, and PBMCs were isolated by Ficoll-Histopaque density gradient centrifugation and then cryopreserved in liquid nitrogen vapor phase. Analytical flow cytometry was used to check the purity and quantity of each magnetically sorted T cell population. Genomic DNA was isolated from every sorted fraction and measured by UV absorbance on a Nanodrop 2000c. The sample belongs to a study of shared clonotypes between healthy human individuals (dated by TCRdb to the early 2020s). The study in broad terms: The cohort comprised two women and a few men aged 18 to 49 years. Per donor, three plates each were used for CD4 naive and CD4 memory, two for CD8 naive, and one for CD8 memory. The study deeply sequenced blood TCR repertoires of several healthy adults to estimate repertoire size and the extent of clonotype sharing between individuals. Libraries were prepared and TCR repertoires were sequenced by different laboratories using diverse techniques, in order to increase sequencing depth and limit assay-specific biases. Each donor's leukapheresis produced roughly between roughly 0.85 and 9.5 billion PBMCs. Overall study outcomes, separate from this receptor: Pairwise subsampling led to the expectation that sequencing depth would affect the degree of clonotype sharing among donors. Because the study included only a small number of donors, the genetic and exposure-history diversity represented was limited. Even with the large sequencing depth, rarefaction of the sorted-subset datasets indicated that sequencing was incomplete. Sharing across a handful of donors was observed for approximately 4.6% of naive CD4, over 3% of naive CD8, over 2% of memory CD4, and roughly 0.4% of memory CD8 clonotypes. Estimated clonotype richness was generally larger for naive than for memory subsets. Clonotypes shared by all four sorted-subset donors showed higher generation probabilities than non-shared clonotypes. Sampling was limited to blood, and TCR repertoires in tissue likely differ from TCR repertoires in blood.

The clonotype was recovered from a man between 18 and 29 years old in good health. Some clones in this sample may be carry-over from other donors' samples. Sequences were obtained from memory CD4+ T cells from PBMCs. Per the publication, the cell subset or site label means: CD45RA-negative fraction. The chain was built from TRBV7-9 and TRBJ2-2; the D call could be TRBD1 or TRBD2, with each sharing 5 bases. The DNA sequence is as follows: TGTGCCAGCAGCTCCCTTCAGGGAGCCGGGGAGCTGTTTTTT. This sequence encodes CASSSLQGAGELFF.